This TCR beta chain comes out of a study of regulatory T cells in long-lasting Graves disease. General study results and limits: Small numbers of samples may have cut accuracy. Gene preferences differed: TRBV28, TRBJ1-2, TRBJ2-5 in persistent cases.

There are 13 residues in the CDR3. Germline CDR1 and CDR2: SGHVS and FQNEAQ. The V and J ends lost 0 bases and 8 bases respectively, with 10 bases between them. Time point reported: newly diagnosed GD, antithyroid drugs for less than 3 months. RNA isolated from PBMCs was used to make the TCR library. The source of the patients was an endocrinology department in Xi'an, China. This clonotype turned up a few times. Antigen specificity is unknown. Libraries of TCR beta came from iRepertoire HTBI primers plus Arm-PCR of CDR3 regions. TCRdb redid the calling of the multiplex PCR reads with MiXCR, one entry per CDR3 protein. The sample contains hundreds of thousands of distinct CDR3 sequences, 15% to 20% of which appear only once. This same sample was also taken into another study, of T cells in Graves' hyperthyroidism and ophthalmopathy.

This clonotype was obtained from a woman younger than 45 with Graves disease. V usage is TRBV7-8 and J usage is TRBJ1-2; D gene unclear. The material sequenced was peripheral blood mononuclear cells (PBMCs), taken at new diagnosis, from a patient treated with antithyroid drugs. This CDR3 is CASSLADRGGYTF. The DNA for the CDR3 is TGTGCCAGCAGCTTAGCCGACCGGGGAGGCTACACCTTC.